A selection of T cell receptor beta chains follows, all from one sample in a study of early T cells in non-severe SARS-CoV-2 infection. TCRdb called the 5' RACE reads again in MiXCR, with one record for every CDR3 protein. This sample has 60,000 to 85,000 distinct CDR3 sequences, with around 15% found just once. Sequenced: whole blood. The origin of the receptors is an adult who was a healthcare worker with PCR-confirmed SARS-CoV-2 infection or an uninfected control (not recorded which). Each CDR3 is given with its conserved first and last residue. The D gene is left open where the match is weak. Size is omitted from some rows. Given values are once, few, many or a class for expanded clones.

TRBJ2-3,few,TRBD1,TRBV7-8,TGTGCCAGCAGCCGGGACAGCCTTCTTGTAGATACGCAGTATTTT,CASSRDSLLVDTQYF
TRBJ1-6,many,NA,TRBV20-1,TGCAGTGCTAGTGATAGGCCAGGGGAGAATTCACCCCTCCACTTT,CSASDRPGENSPLHF
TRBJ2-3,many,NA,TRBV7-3,TGTGCCAGCAGCTTAAGTACGGTCAACACAGATACGCAGTATTTT,CASSLSTVNTDTQYF
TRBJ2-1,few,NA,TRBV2,TGTGCCAGCAGCCAGGGGGAGGATGAGCAGTTCTTC,CASSQGEDEQFF
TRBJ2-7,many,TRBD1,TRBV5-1,TGCGCCAGCAGCTTGGTACGGGGTCAACAGGGGGCGATGTACTTC,CASSLVRGQQGAMYF
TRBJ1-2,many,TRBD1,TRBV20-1,TGCAGTGCGGAGGGTGGGACAGGAGACTATGGCTACACCTTC,CSAEGGTGDYGYTF
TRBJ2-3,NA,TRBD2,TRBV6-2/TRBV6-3,TGTGCCAACAGTATAGCGGGGGCCCGAAAAGATACGCAGTATTTT,CANSIAGARKDTQYF
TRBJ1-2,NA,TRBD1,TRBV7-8,TGTGCCAGCAGCTTGACAGGGAAGAGCGGCTACACCTTC,CASSLTGKSGYTF
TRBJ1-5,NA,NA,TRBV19,TGTGCCAGTAGTATAATAGGCATAGGCAATCAGCCCCAGCATTTT,CASSIIGIGNQPQHF
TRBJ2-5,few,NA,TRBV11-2,TGTGCCAGCAGCGTCGTTTTTCGGCGGCAAGAGACCCAGTACTTC,CASSVVFRRQETQYF
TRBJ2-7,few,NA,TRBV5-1,TGCGCCAGCAGATTAGGAGGGAACTCCTACGAGCAGTACTTC,CASRLGGNSYEQYF
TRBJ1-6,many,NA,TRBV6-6,TGTGCCAGCAGTTACGGACAGAATTCACCCCTCCACTTT,CASSYGQNSPLHF
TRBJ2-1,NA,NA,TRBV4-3,TGCGCCAGCAGCCAAGTCCCGAATGAGCAGTTCTTC,CASSQVPNEQFF
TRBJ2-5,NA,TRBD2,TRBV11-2,TGTGCCAGCAGCTTTGGACTAGCGGGAAATACCCAGTACTTC,CASSFGLAGNTQYF
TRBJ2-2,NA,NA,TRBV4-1,TGCGCCAGCAGCCAACGACTACCCGACGGTTACACCGGGGAGCTGTTTTTT,CASSQRLPDGYTGELFF
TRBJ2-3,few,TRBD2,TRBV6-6,TGTGCCAGCAGGTTAGCGGGAGCGGCCACAGATACGCAGTATTTT,CASRLAGAATDTQYF
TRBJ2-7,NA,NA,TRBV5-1,TGCGCCAGCAGTGGACATATCTCCTACGAGCAGTACTTC,CASSGHISYEQYF
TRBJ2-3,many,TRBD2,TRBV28,TGTGCCAGCATCGGGCTAGCGGGGGGCACAGATACGCAGTATTTT,CASIGLAGGTDTQYF
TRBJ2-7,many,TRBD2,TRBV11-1,TGTGCCAGCAGCTTCGGGGGGGTTTCCTACGAGCAGTACTTC,CASSFGGVSYEQYF
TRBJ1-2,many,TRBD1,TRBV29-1,TGCAGCGTACATCGGACAGGGAACTATGGCTACACCTTC,CSVHRTGNYGYTF
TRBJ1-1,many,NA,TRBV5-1,TGCGCCAGCAGGAAAATGAACACTGAAGCTTTCTTT,CASRKMNTEAFF
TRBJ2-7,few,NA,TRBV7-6,TGTGCCAGCAGCTTAACTGCAGGGCTGTACGAGCAGTACTTC,CASSLTAGLYEQYF
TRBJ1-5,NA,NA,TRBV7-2,TGTGCCAGCAGCGTACTCCAGGGACAGCCCCAGCATTTT,CASSVLQGQPQHF
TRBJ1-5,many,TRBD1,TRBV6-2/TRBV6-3,TGTGCCAGCAGTTACTCCGACAGGGGGCATCAGCCCCAGCATTTT,CASSYSDRGHQPQHF
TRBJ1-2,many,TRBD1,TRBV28,TGTGCCAGCAGCCCCCGACAGGGCTACTATGGCTACACCTTC,CASSPRQGYYGYTF
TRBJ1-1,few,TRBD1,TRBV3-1,TGTGCCAGCAGCCATTCTGTCCAGGGGGGGACAGGAACTGAAGCTTTCTTT,CASSHSVQGGTGTEAFF
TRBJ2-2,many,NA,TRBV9,TGTGCCAGCAGCCCCCGACCACAGGGAGACACCGGGGAGCTGTTTTTT,CASSPRPQGDTGELFF
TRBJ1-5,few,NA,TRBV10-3,TGTGCCATCAGTCAGGACAGAATCGGTCAGCCCCAGCATTTT,CAISQDRIGQPQHF
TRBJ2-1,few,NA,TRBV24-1,TGTGCCACCAGTGAACACGGGAGTACCTACAATGAGCAGTTCTTC,CATSEHGSTYNEQFF
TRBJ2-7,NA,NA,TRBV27,TGTGCCAGCAGTCCCCGGGGACGCTACGAGCAGTACTTC,CASSPRGRYEQYF
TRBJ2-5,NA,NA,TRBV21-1,TGTGCCAGCAGCAAAGCGCTGGGCCGGGGGATGAGGCAAGAGACCCAGTACTTC,CASSKALGRGMRQETQYF
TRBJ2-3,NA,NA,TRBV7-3,TGTGCCAGCAGCCCGTTTGGAGATACGCAGTATTTT,CASSPFGDTQYF
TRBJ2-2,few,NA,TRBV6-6,TGTGCCAGCAGTTACTCGATGCTAGCCGGGGAGCTGTTTTTT,CASSYSMLAGELFF
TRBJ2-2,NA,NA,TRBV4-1,TGCGCCAGCAGCCAAGAAGGCCTGCACAACACCGGGGAGCTGTTTTTT,CASSQEGLHNTGELFF
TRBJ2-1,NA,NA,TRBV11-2,TGTGCCAGCAGCTTAGTTCCCTCTGGTGGGCAGTTCTTC,CASSLVPSGGQFF
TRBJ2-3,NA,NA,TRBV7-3,TGTGCCAGCAGCTTAAGAGGGACTAGCACAGATACGCAGTATTTT,CASSLRGTSTDTQYF
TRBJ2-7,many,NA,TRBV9,TGTGCCAGCAGCCTCCCATACGGGGGGCTAAGCTCCTACGAGCAGTACTTC,CASSLPYGGLSSYEQYF
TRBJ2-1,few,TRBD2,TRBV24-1,TGTGCCACCAGTGACCGACGGACTGGGACTATGCCATCCGAGCAGTTCTTC,CATSDRRTGTMPSEQFF
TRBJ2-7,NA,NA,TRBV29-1,TGCAGCGTCGACGAACAGGGATACGAGCAGTACTTC,CSVDEQGYEQYF
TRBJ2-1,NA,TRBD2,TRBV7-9,TGTGCCAGCAGCTTACGGCGGGGGGAGTACAATGAGCAGTTCTTC,CASSLRRGEYNEQFF
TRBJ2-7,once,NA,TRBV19,TGTGCCAGTAGTCCAGGGCCCAAGTACGAGCAGTACTTC,CASSPGPKYEQYF
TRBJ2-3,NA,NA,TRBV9,TGTGCCAGCAGCCCGCCTGGCGCAGATACGCAGTATTTT,CASSPPGADTQYF
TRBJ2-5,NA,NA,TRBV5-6,TGTGCCAGCAGCGACGTGGGACTGCAAGAGACCCAGTACTTC,CASSDVGLQETQYF
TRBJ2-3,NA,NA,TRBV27,TGTGCCAGCAGTTTAAATAGCCAAAGGGGACTCACAGATACGCAGTATTTT,CASSLNSQRGLTDTQYF
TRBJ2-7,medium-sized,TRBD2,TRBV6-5,TGTGCCAGCAGTTACCAGCGGGGGGCCTACGAGCAGTACTTC,CASSYQRGAYEQYF
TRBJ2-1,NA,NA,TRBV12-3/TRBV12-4,TGTGCCAGCAGTTTACAGGGTCCCCCCTACAATGAGCAGTTCTTC,CASSLQGPPYNEQFF
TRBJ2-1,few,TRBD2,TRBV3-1,TGTGCCAGCAGCCCCTCGGGTAGCGGGAGAGTGTTCAATGAGCAGTTCTTC,CASSPSGSGRVFNEQFF